These 4 T cell receptor beta chains came from one sample sequenced in a study of cytomegalovirus exposure and HLA in healthy donors. The study ran its PCR with 60 Vbeta and 13 Jbeta primers. The data were produced by immunoSEQ multiplex PCR, yet TCRdb's version contains in-frame clones alone and is incomplete. This sample has 150,000 to 250,000 clones, with approximately 80% found just once. The sequenced material came from PBMCs. These receptors were obtained from a boy aged 2 to 10 in good health and CMV-seronegative.

Points on this clone: A read error may account for a junction end that differs from germline. This rearrangement joins TRBV7-9 to TRBJ1-1, with unresolved D. Germline CDR1 is SEHNR and CDR2 is FQNEAQ (reference sequence). The CDR3 is made up of 16 amino acids. The DNA of the CDR3 is TGTTCCAGCAGCCGAGACCCCGGGGTGGCGCACACTGAAGCTTTCTTT. Translation gives CSSSRDPGVAHTEAFF. The variable domain in full, completed from reference TRBV7-9 and TRBJ1-1, reads DTGVSQNPRHKITKRGQNVTFRCDPISEHNRLYWYRQTLGQGPEFLTYFQNEAQLEKSRLLSDRFSAERPKGSFSTLEIQRTEQGDSAMYLCSSSRDPGVAHTEAFFGQGTRLTVV.

A remark on this clone: An end of the junction differs from the germline gene, which may be a read error. V gene TRBV7-9 combines with J gene TRBJ1-2; perhaps TRBD1 as D (6 bases). Per germline, CDR1 SEHNR and CDR2 FQNEAQ (reference sequence). The length of the CDR3 is 16 residues. This CDR3 reads CSSSTTGTISGYGYTF. CDR3 DNA sequence: TGTTCCAGCAGCACTACCGGGACAATCAGCGGCTATGGCTACACCTTC.

This clone was recorded once. The V gene is TRBV4-1, the J gene TRBJ2-7; 12 bases are shared with TRBD1. Germline assignment: CDR1 MGHRA and CDR2 YSYEKL. There are 16 residues in the CDR3. V lost 3 bases to trimming and J lost 12 bases; unmatched junction nucleotides: 15. CDR3 in amino acids: CASSHPTRDRGRRMYF. CDR3 nucleotides: TGCGCCAGCAGCCATCCAACCCGGGACAGGGGGCGGAGGATGTACTTC.

The V and J genes are TRBV4-2 and TRBJ2-1; 10 bases match TRBD2. CDR3 length: 17 amino acids. The V gene's germline CDR1 is LGHNA and CDR2 YNFKEQ. J gave up 3 bases and V 3 bases, and 8 bases lay outside the gene matches. CDR3 sequence: CASSHSSGGSLYNEQFF. For the CDR3, the DNA is TGTGCCAGCAGCCATAGTAGCGGGGGGAGCCTCTACAATGAGCAGTTCTTC.